Sequencing of this TCR beta chain was carried out in a study of blood T cell repertoires in COVID-19. The V end was cut by 10 bases, the J end by 7 bases, with 17 bases between. The CDR3 spans 13 residues. This clone was seen only a few times. In the original workflow: Amplification of reference gene primers provided the estimated nucleated cell counts. Using immunoSEQ multiplex PCR, the repertoire was profiled, and TCRdb retains in-frame clones only, with some absent. V, J and clone size derive from that table, while D and trimming were established from the DNA sequence. The sample shows roughly 120,000 clones, around 87% of them seen only once.

The TCR originated in a woman between 50 and 59 years old with acute or convalescent COVID-19. The chain combines TRBV12-3 or TRBV12-4 with TRBJ2-1; possibly TRBD2 for D (6 bases). Sequenced: peripheral blood. The CDR3 coding sequence is TGTGCCACCGGTGGGATAGCGGAGAATGAGCAGTTCTTC. Translation gives CATGGIAENEQFF.